This T cell receptor beta chain was documented in a study of post-analysis software for immune sequencing data. Study-wide points: Normalized Chao1 diversity in multiple sclerosis patients fell significantly below that of controls. TRBV5-6, TRBV5-1 and TRBV20-1 belonged to a set of a handful of TRBV segments that were more frequent in patients than controls.

Unique molecular identifiers were present in the TCR beta cDNA libraries. Each CDR3 protein gets one entry after TCRdb re-called the PCR reads with MiXCR. There are about 160,000 distinct CDR3 sequences in the sample; roughly 35% occur only once, and 25% to 30% lies in the top ten. A remark on this clonotype: As yet, its antigen is unknown.

The CDR3 covers 12 residues. Trimming took off 7 bases at V and 5 bases at J, with 11 bases between the two ends. The origin of this receptor is a girl between 5 and 17 years old with multiple sclerosis. The gene calls are TRBV12-3 or TRBV12-4 and TRBJ2-5; the D is unclear. This specimen was blood, taken after autologous hematopoietic stem cell transplantation. This CDR3 reads CASNLGGETQYF. The CDR3 DNA sequence: TGTGCCAGCAACCTGGGCGGCGAGACCCAGTACTTC.